The TCR beta chain described here comes from a study of brain T cells in children with intractable seizures. General study findings and limits: Viral specificity was inferred only from CDR3 similarity; HCMV serostatus was unknown.

Time point meaning: blood from clinic visit 5 months post-surgery; TSC patient then seizure free. At least one anti-epileptic drug was given before surgery. V was shortened by 7 bases and J by 2 bases, with 16 bases between the two germline ends. The CDR3 covers 14 residues. Germline CDR1 SGHKS, CDR2 YYEKEE (reference sequence). Libraries were prepared by immunoSEQ multiplex PCR; TCRdb keeps only in-frame clonotypes and omits some of them. The sample lists hundreds of thousands of clones; about 94% were seen once. Remarks on this clone: Its antigen is not identified.

The chain has TRBV5-5 and TRBJ2-7; D is possibly TRBD2 (5 bases). The material sequenced was peripheral blood, taken 4 to 6 months after surgery. This TCR came from a boy in the first two years of life with tuberous sclerosis and intractable seizures. CDR3 region: CASSWRASAYEQYF. CDR3 nucleotide sequence: TGTGCCAGCTCTTGGCGGGCTTCCGCCTACGAGCAGTACTTC.